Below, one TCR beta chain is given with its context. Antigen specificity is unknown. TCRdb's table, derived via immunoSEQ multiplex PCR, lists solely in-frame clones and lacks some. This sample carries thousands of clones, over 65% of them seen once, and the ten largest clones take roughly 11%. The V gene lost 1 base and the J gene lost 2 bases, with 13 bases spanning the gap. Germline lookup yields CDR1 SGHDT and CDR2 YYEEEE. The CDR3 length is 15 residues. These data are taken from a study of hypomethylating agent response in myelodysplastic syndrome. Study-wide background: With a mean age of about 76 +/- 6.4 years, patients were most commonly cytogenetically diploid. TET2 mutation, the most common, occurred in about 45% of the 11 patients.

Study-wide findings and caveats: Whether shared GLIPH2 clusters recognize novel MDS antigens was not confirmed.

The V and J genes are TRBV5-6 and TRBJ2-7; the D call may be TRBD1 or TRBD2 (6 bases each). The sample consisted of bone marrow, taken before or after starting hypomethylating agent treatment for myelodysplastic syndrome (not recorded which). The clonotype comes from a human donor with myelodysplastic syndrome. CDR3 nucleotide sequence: TGTGCCAGCAGCTTGAGGCAGGGGAGGACCTACGAGCAGTACTTC. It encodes CASSLRQGRTYEQYF.